This T cell receptor (beta chain) was sequenced in a study of blood T cell repertoires in COVID-19. CDR3 length: 15 amino acids. CDR1 LNHDA and CDR2 SQIVND come from the germline V gene (reference sequence). V lost 5 bases and J 0 bases, leaving 13 bases between the germline ends. TCRdb keeps only in-frame clones here, not all; method: immunoSEQ multiplex PCR. The table records some 260,000 clones, approximately 90% of them present only once. J is TRBJ1-1 and V is TRBV19; perhaps TRBD1 as D (6 bases). The receptor's source is a woman in her twenties or thirties with COVID-19, enrolled during active disease. The sample taken for sequencing was peripheral blood. The CDR3: CASSPQGTVNTEAFF. The CDR3 DNA is TGTGCCAGTAGTCCACAGGGTACGGTGAACACTGAAGCTTTCTTT.